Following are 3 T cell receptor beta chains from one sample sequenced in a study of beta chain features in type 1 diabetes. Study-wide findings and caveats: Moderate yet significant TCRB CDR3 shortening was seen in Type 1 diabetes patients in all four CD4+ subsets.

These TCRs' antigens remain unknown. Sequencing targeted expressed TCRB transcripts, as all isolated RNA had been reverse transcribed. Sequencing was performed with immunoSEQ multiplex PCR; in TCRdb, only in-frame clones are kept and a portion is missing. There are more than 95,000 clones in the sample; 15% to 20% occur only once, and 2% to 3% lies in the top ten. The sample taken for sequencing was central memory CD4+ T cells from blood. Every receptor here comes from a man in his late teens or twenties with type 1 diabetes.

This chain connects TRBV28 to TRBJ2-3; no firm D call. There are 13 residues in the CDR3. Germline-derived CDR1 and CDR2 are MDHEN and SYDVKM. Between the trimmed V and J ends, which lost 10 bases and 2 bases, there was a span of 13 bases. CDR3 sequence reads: CAIHSQLTDTQYF. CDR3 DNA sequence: TGTGCCATCCACTCCCAGCTCACAGATACGCAGTATTTT. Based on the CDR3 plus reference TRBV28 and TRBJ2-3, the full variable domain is DVKVTQSSRYLVKRTGEKVFLECVQDMDHENMFWYRQDPGLGLRLIYFSYDVKMKEKGDIPEGYSVSREKKERFSLILESASTNQTSMYLCAIHSQLTDTQYFGPGTRLTVL.

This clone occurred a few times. The CDR3: CASSSQGTYEQYF. The DNA of the CDR3 is TGTGCCAGCAGCTCACAGGGCACCTACGAGCAGTACTTC. V usage is TRBV2 and J usage is TRBJ2-7, with D possibly being TRBD1 (6 bases). This CDR3 is 13 amino acids long. The V and J ends lost 6 bases and 2 bases respectively, with 11 bases between them. Germline V lookup: CDR1 SNHLY, CDR2 FYNNEI.

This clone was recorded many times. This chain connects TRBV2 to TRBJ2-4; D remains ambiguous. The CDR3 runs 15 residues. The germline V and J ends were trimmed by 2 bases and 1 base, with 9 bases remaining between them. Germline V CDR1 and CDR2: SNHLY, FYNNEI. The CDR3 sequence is CASSEIVTAKNIQYF. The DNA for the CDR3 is TGTGCCAGCAGTGAAATTGTGACGGCCAAAAACATTCAGTACTTC.